This paragraph covers one T cell receptor beta chain sequence. Germline CDR1 is SEHNR and CDR2 is FQNEAQ (reference sequence). Between the trimmed V and J ends, which lost 7 bases and 9 bases, there was a span of 13 bases. This CDR3 has 13 residues. The researchers produced TCR beta cDNA from about 510 ng total RNA with a constant-region primer. Each TCR beta library was derived from three nested multiplex PCR rounds that employed slightly modified ARM-PCR. The first two PCR rounds used TRBV1-TRBV30 forward primers with a C-beta reverse primer, about 10 cycles each. TCRdb itself ran the multiplex PCR reads through MiXCR, one entry per CDR3 protein. The table records hundreds of thousands of distinct CDR3 sequences, 50% to 75% of them present only once. Unsorted whole blood yielded blood RNA, and germline DNA was extracted as well. The data originate from a study of tumor-infiltrating lymphocytes in primary liver carcinoma.

This clonotype was sampled from a woman in her thirties with primary liver carcinoma and hepatitis B virus infection. The material sequenced was peripheral blood. This chain connects TRBV7-9 to TRBJ1-6; D gene ambiguous. CDR3 amino acids: CASTIRPGSPLHF. The CDR3 region has the DNA TGTGCCAGCACCATCCGCCCCGGTTCACCCCTCCACTTT.